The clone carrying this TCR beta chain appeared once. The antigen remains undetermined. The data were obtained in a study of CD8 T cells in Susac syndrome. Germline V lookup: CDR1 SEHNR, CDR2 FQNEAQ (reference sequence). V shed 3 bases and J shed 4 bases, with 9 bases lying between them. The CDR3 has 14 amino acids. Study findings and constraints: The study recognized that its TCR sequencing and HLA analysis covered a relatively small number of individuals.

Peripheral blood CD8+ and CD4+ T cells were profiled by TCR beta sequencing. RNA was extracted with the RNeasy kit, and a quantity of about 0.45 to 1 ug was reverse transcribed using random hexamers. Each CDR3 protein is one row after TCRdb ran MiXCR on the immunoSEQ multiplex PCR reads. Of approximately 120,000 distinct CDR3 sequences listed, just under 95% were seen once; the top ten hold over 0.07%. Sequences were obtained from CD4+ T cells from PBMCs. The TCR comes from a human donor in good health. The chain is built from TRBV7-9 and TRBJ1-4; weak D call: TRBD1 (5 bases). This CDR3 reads CASSFWGGNEKLFF. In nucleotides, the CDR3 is TGTGCCAGCAGCTTCTGGGGGGGTAATGAAAAACTGTTTTTT.